The subject of this entry is one TCR beta chain. Its antigen is undetermined. V was cut by 3 bases and J by 7 bases, with 16 bases left in between. Germline lookup yields CDR1 MDHEN and CDR2 SYDVKM. The CDR3 is 15 residues long. The data were obtained in a study of monozygotic twins with cystic fibrosis. Findings and limits, study-wide: Nucleotide-identical clonotype sharing was significantly higher within monozygotic CF twin pairs than between unrelated CF individuals.

Assay used: immunoSEQ multiplex PCR; TCRdb lists only in-frame clones, some missing. Of 15,000 to 20,000 clones detected, 95% to 97% appear once; the ten largest clones hold 1.5% to 2%. This TCR was sampled from a woman aged 25 to 39 with cystic fibrosis. The chain couples TRBV28 to TRBJ2-1, with a possible D match to TRBD2 (6 bases). Sequencing used blood. CDR3 bases: TGTGCCAGCAGTTTGGTGCGGGGAGCAGAGAATGAGCAGTTCTTC. Translated, it gives CASSLVRGAENEQFF.